These 6 T cell receptor beta chains were sequenced from one sample in a study of blood T cell repertoires in COVID-19. The assay was immunoSEQ multiplex PCR, and TCRdb's table has in-frame clones only and misses some. The profile shows 100,000 to 150,000 clones, just under 85% of them singletons. Source material: peripheral blood. These receptor sequences come from a woman aged 45-65 years with acute or convalescent COVID-19.

V usage is TRBV7-8 and J usage is TRBJ2-7; D is undetermined. The CDR3 totals 14 residues. V lost 1 base, J lost 2 bases, and 9 bases lay in between. Looked up from germline, CDR1 is SGHVS and CDR2 is FQNEAQ. This CDR3 reads CASSLGRKAYEQYF. The DNA of the CDR3 is TGTGCCAGCAGCTTAGGGCGGAAGGCCTACGAGCAGTACTTC.

The chain combines TRBV19 with TRBJ1-4; D not resolved. Germline V gene sequence: CDR1 LNHDA, CDR2 SQIVND (reference sequence). This CDR3 has 17 amino acids. Trimming stripped 1 base from V and 4 bases from J, with 16 bases between. The CDR3 DNA reads TGTGCCAGTAGTATAGCCAACTCCGGACGGGGTAATGAAAAACTGTTTTTT. Its translation: CASSIANSGRGNEKLFF.

The CDR3 here is CASSQSGNGYTF. CDR3 coding DNA: TGTGCCAGCAGCCAATCCGGGAATGGCTACACCTTC. The chain has TRBV16 and TRBJ1-2; D gene ambiguous. This CDR3 contains 12 residues. V was shortened by 0 bases and J by 6 bases, with 5 bases between the two germline ends. CDR1 and CDR2 from the germline V gene are KGHSY and FQNENV. Full variable domain (remainder filled in from reference TRBV16 and TRBJ1-2): GEEVAQTPKHLVRGEGQKAKLYCAPIKGHSYVFWYQQVLKNEFKFLISFQNENVFDETGMPKERFSAKCLPNSPCSLEIQATKLEDSAVYFCASSQSGNGYTFGSGTRLTVV.

The chain combines TRBV6-6 with TRBJ2-7, with 7 bases aligning to TRBD1. CDR3 length: 16 residues. The germline CDR1 and CDR2 sequences are MNHNY and SVGAGI (reference sequence). The V gene end was trimmed by 5 bases and the J gene end by 0 bases; junction bases not matched to a gene: 10. The CDR3 DNA follows: TGTGCCAGCAGTCGAGAGGGACAGTATATCTCCTACGAGCAGTACTTC. Protein product: CASSREGQYISYEQYF.

This clone was detected once. This chain uses TRBV6-5 with TRBJ1-5; D perhaps matches TRBD1 (6 bases). The germline V gene has CDR1 MNHEY and CDR2 SVGAGI. This CDR3 comprises 15 residues. Trimming shortened V by 4 bases and J by 4 bases, and 14 bases separated the two germline ends. CDR3 in DNA: TGTGCCAGCAGTTTAGTGGACAGCTCAAATCAGCCCCAGCATTTT. As protein: CASSLVDSSNQPQHF.

This clone was recorded a few times. This chain joins TRBV12-5 and TRBJ1-5, with TRBD1 as a possible D gene (6 bases). The V gene lost 4 bases and the J gene lost 0 bases, with 13 bases spanning the gap. The germline V gene has CDR1 LGHNT and CDR2 FRNRAP. CDR3 length: 16 residues. CDR3 nucleotides: TGTGCTAGTGGTTATAACAGGGACAATAGCAATCAGCCCCAGCATTTT. Amino acid sequence: CASGYNRDNSNQPQHF.